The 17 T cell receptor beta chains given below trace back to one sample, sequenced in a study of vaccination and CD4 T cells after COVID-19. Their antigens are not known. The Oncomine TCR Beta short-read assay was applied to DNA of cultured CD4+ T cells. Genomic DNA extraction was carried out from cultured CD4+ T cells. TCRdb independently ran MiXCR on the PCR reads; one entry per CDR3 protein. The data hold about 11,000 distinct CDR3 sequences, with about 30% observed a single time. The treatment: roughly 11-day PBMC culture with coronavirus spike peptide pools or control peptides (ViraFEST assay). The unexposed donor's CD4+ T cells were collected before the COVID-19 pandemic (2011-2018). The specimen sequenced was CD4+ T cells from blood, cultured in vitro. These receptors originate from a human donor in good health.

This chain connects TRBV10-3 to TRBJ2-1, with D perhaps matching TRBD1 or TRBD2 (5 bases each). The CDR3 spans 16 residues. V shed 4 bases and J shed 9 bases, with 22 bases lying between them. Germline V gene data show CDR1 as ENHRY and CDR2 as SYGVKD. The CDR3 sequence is CAISGNPGPFFGEQFF. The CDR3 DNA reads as TGTGCCATCAGTGGAAACCCGGGACCCTTTTTCGGTGAGCAGTTCTTC.

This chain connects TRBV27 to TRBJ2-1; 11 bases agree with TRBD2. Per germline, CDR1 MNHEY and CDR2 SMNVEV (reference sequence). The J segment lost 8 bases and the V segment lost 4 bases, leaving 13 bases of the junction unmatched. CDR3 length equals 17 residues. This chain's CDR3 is CASSSIIAGGPPYEQFF. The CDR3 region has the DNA TGTGCCAGCAGTTCGATCATAGCGGGAGGGCCTCCTTATGAGCAGTTCTTC.

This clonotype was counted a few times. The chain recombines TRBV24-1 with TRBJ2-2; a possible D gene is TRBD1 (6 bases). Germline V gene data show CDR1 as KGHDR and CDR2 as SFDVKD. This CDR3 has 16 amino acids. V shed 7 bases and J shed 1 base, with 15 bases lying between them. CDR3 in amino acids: CATRATQTGNTGELFF. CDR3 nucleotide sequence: TGTGCCACCAGGGCCACCCAGACAGGGAACACCGGGGAGCTGTTTTTT.

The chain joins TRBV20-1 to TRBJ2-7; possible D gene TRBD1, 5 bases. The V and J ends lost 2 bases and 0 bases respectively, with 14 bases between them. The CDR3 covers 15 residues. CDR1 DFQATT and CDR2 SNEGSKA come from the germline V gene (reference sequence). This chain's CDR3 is CSARPTSTASYEQYF. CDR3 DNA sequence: TGCAGTGCTAGACCGACCTCGACAGCCTCCTACGAGCAGTACTTC.

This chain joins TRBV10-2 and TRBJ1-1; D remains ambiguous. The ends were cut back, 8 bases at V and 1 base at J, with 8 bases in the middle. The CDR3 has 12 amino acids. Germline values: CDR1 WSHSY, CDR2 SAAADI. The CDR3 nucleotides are TGCGCCAGCCTAGGAGGGAACACTGAAGCTTTCTTT. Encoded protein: CASLGGNTEAFF.

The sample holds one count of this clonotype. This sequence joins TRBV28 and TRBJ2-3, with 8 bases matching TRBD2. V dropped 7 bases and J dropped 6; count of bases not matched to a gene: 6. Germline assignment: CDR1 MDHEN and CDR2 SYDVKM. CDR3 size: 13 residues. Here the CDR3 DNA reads TGTGCCAGCACCCGGGGGGGGGGGGATACGCAGTATTTT. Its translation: CASTRGGGDTQYF.

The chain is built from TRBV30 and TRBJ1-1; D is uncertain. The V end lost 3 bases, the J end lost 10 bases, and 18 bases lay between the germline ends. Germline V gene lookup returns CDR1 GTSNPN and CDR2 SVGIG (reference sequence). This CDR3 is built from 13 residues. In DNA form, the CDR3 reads TGTGCCTGGAGCGATTCCGCGGGCCCAAGAGCTTTCTTT. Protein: CAWSDSAGPRAFF.

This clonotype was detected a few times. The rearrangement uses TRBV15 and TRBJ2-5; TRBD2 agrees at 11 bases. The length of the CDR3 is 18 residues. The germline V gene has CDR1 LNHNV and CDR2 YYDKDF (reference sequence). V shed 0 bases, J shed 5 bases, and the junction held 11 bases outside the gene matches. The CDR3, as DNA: TGTGCCACCAGCAGAGATCCCGCTAGCGGGAGGCTTCACGAGACCCAGTACTTC. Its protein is CATSRDPASGRLHETQYF.

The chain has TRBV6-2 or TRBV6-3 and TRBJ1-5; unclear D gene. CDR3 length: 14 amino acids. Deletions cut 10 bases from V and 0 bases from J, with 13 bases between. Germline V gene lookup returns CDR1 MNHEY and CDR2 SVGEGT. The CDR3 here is CATIQPPSNQPQHF. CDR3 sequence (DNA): TGTGCCACCATACAGCCTCCTAGCAATCAGCCCCAGCATTTT.

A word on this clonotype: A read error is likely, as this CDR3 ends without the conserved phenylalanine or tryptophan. The CDR3: CSARAGGGSGANVLTL. The CDR3 DNA follows: TGCAGTGCTAGAGCAGGGGGAGGATCTGGGGCCAACGTCCTGACTCTC. J is TRBJ2-6 and V is TRBV20-1; possibly TRBD1 for D (7 bases). The length of the CDR3 is 16 residues. Trimming removed 1 base at V and 1 base at J, with 11 bases between. Germline CDR1 and CDR2: DFQATT and SNEGSKA (reference sequence).

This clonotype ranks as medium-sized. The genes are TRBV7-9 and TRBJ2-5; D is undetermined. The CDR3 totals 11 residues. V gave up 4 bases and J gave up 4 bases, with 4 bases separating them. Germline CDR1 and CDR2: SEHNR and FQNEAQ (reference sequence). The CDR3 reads CASSSVETQYF. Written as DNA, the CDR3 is TGTGCCAGCAGCTCGGTAGAGACCCAGTACTTC.

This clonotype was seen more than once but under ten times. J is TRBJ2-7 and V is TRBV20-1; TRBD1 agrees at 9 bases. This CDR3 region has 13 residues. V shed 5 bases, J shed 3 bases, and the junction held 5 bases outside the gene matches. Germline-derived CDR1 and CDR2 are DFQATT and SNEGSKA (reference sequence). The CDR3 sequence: CSAAGDRDYEQYF. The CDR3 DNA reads TGCAGTGCTGCGGGGGACAGGGACTACGAGCAGTACTTC.

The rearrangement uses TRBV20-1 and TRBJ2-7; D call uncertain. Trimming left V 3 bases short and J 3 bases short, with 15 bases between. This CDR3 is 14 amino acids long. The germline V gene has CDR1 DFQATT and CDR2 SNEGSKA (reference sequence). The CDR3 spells CSASLLAGVYEQYF. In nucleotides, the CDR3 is TGCAGTGCTAGTTTGTTAGCTGGGGTCTACGAGCAGTACTTC.

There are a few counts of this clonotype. The DNA of the CDR3 is TGTGCCAGCAGTTACCGGGGGGGTAGAACTTCCCATGAGCAGTTCTTC. The encoded protein is CASSYRGGRTSHEQFF. V and J are TRBV6-5 and TRBJ2-1, with 8 bases lining up with TRBD2. The CDR3 totals 16 residues. Germline values: CDR1 MNHEY, CDR2 SVGAGI. The ends lost 2 bases at V and 8 bases at J; junction bases unmatched: 11.

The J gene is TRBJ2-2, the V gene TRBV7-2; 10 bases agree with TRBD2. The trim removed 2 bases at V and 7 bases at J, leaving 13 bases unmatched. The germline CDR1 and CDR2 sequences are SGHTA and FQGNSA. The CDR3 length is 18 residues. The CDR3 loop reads CASSLRARRLAGDGELFF. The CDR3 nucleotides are TGTGCCAGCAGCTTAAGGGCTAGGCGGCTAGCGGGAGACGGGGAGCTGTTTTTT.

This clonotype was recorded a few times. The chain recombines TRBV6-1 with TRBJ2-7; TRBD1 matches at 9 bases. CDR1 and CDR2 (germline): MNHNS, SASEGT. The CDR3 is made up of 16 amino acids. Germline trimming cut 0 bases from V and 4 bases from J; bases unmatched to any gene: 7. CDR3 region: CASSEAQGQGIYEQYF. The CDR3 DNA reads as TGTGCCAGCAGTGAAGCCCAAGGACAGGGGATTTACGAGCAGTACTTC.

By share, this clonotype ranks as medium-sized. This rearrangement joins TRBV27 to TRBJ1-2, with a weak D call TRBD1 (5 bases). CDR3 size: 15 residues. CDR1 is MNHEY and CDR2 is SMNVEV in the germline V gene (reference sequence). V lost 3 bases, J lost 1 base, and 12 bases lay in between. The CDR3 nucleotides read TGTGCCAGCAGTTTTTCACAGGCCCTTAACTATGGCTACACCTTC. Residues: CASSFSQALNYGYTF.